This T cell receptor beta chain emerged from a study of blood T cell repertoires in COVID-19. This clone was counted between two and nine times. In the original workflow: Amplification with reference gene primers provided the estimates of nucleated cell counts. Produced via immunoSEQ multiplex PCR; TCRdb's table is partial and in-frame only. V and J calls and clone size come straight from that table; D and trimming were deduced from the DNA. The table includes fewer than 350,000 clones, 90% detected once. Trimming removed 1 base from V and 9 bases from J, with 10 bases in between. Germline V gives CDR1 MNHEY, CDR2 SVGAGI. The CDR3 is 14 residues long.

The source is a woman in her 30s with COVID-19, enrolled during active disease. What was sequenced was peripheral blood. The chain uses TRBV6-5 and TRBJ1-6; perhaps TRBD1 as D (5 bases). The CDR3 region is CASSYLGGGSPLHF. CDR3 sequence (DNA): TGTGCCAGCAGTTACTTAGGCGGGGGTTCACCCCTCCACTTT.